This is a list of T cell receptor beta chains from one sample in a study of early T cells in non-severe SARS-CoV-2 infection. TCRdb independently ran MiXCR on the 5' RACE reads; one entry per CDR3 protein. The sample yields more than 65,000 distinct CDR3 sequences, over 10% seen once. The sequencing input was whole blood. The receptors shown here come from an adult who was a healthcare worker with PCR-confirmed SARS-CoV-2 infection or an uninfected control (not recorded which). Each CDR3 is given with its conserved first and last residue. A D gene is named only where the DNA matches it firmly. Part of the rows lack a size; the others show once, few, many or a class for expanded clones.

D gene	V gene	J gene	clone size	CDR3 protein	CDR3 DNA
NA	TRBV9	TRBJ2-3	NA	CASSVGGGDTQYF	TGTGCCAGCAGCGTAGGAGGAGGTGATACGCAGTATTTT
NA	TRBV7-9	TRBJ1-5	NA	CASSLARGNSPNQPQHF	TGTGCCAGCAGCTTAGCGCGAGGGAATTCGCCCAATCAGCCCCAGCATTTT
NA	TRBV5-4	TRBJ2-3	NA	CASSLNSPDTQYF	TGTGCCAGCAGCCTCAATAGCCCAGATACGCAGTATTTT
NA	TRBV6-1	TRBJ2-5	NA	CASSAPGVKETQYF	TGTGCCAGCAGTGCCCCGGGTGTAAAAGAGACCCAGTACTTC
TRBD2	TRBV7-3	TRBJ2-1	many	CASSSRLAGGPRDEQFF	TGTGCCAGCAGCTCCCGCCTAGCGGGGGGGCCCCGCGATGAGCAGTTCTTC
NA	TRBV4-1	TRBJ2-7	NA	CASSQDLRVSSAGEQYF	TGCGCCAGCAGCCAAGATCTGCGCGTGTCCAGCGCAGGCGAGCAGTACTTC
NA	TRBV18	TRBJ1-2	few	CASSGGEGYGYTF	TGTGCCAGCTCGGGAGGAGAGGGCTATGGCTACACCTTC
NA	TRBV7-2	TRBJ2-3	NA	CASRKTSTDTQYF	TGTGCCAGCAGGAAAACAAGCACAGATACGCAGTATTTT
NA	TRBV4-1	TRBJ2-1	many	CASSQVDMIVFGEQFF	TGCGCCAGCAGCCAAGTGGACATGATTGTTTTTGGTGAGCAGTTCTTC
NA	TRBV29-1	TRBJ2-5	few	CSGTGGGPLDF	TGCAGCGGGACGGGGGGCGGACCTTTGGACTTC
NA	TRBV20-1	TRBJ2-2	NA	CSAMKGANTGELFF	TGCAGTGCTATGAAGGGGGCGAACACCGGGGAGCTGTTTTTT
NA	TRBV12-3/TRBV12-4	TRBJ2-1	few	CASSLGGVQFF	TGTGCCAGCAGTTTAGGTGGGGTCCAGTTCTTC
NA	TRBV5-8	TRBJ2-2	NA	CASSLKINGELFF	TGTGCCAGCAGCTTAAAGATTAACGGGGAGCTGTTTTTT
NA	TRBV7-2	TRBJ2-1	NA	CASRGEGYNEQFF	TGTGCCAGCAGGGGAGAAGGGTACAATGAGCAGTTCTTC